This passage covers 29 T cell receptor beta chains from one sample sequenced in a study of blood T cell repertoires in COVID-19. Using immunoSEQ multiplex PCR, the repertoire was profiled, and TCRdb retains in-frame clones only, with some absent. Of 200,000 to 300,000 clones listed, around four fifths are singletons. Sequencing input: peripheral blood. Receptor source: a woman aged 55-70 years with active or convalescent COVID-19.

The chain has TRBV5-1 and TRBJ2-7; a weak D match, TRBD1 (6 bases). V dropped 4 bases and J dropped 5 bases, with 19 bases sitting between them. From germline, CDR1 is SGHRS and CDR2 YFSETQ. The CDR3 length is 15 residues. The CDR3 DNA follows: TGCGCCAGCAGCCTTCAGGGGCCTGTCTTGGACGAGCAGTACTTC. Protein: CASSLQGPVLDEQYF.

CDR3 protein: CASSSADRGRYEQFF. DNA of the CDR3: TGTGCCAGCAGCTCAGCAGACAGGGGGCGTTATGAGCAGTTCTTC. V and J are TRBV5-4 and TRBJ2-1, with TRBD1 identical over 10 bases. CDR1 is SGHNT, CDR2 YYREEE, per germline (reference sequence). With V trimmed by 3 bases and J by 8 bases, 8 bases remained unmatched. The CDR3 sequence is 15 residues long.

The rearrangement joins TRBV5-1 to TRBJ2-2, with TRBD2 matching 16 bases. The CDR3 totals 17 residues. CDR1 SGHRS and CDR2 YFSETQ come from the germline V gene. The V gene end was trimmed by 3 bases and the J gene end by 6 bases; junction bases not matched to a gene: 5. The chain's CDR3 is CASSSGTSGGGAGELFF. In DNA form, the CDR3 reads TGCGCCAGCAGCTCCGGGACTAGCGGGGGGGGCGCCGGGGAGCTGTTTTTT.

As regards this clone: A read error may account for a junction end that differs from germline. The V call is TRBV20-1, the J call TRBJ1-3; D is unclear. Germline CDR1 and CDR2: DFQATT and SNEGSKA (reference sequence). The length of the CDR3 is 9 residues. CDR3 DNA: TGCAGTGCTAGAGAAGAGGGCCCCTTT. This sequence encodes CSAREEGPF.

The chain is built from TRBV6-6 and TRBJ1-2; no reliable D call. Germline CDR1 and CDR2: MNHNY and SVGAGI (reference sequence). CDR3 size: 14 residues. V lost 9 bases and J 0 bases, leaving 14 bases between the germline ends. This CDR3 is CASSVGFTNYGYTF. In DNA form, the CDR3 reads TGTGCCAGTAGCGTGGGGTTTACTAACTATGGCTACACCTTC.

The CDR3 sequence is CASSSGSNIQYF. Written as DNA, the CDR3 is TGTGCCAGCAGCTCAGGTTCTAACATTCAGTACTTC. V is TRBV5-5 and J is TRBJ2-4; D unresolved. Germline-derived CDR1 and CDR2 are SGHKS and YYEKEE (reference sequence). Trimming removed 3 bases from V and 7 bases from J, with 8 bases in between. The CDR3 totals 12 residues.

This clone was seen a single time. This chain joins TRBV5-1 and TRBJ2-4; D might be TRBD1 (7 bases). CDR1 and CDR2 (germline): SGHRS, YFSETQ. V lost 4 bases, J lost 0 bases, and 14 bases lay in between. This CDR3 is built from 16 residues. The CDR3 loop is CASSPAGGRAKNIQYF. CDR3 coding DNA: TGCGCCAGCAGCCCAGCAGGGGGGCGAGCCAAAAACATTCAGTACTTC.

This clone was detected only a few times. The chain uses TRBV23-1 and TRBJ2-3; 9 bases are shared with TRBD2. TRBV23-1 belongs to the ORF category, with a function that is uncertain. The CDR3 extends over 16 amino acids. V dropped 7 bases and J dropped 8; count of bases not matched to a gene: 16. In nucleotides, the CDR3 is TGCGCCAGCATTCCAGGGGTAGCGGGAGTGGAGGGTACGCAGTATTTT. It translates to CASIPGVAGVEGTQYF.

The V call is TRBV7-6, the J call TRBJ1-2; possibly TRBD1 for D (6 bases). The CDR3 covers 12 residues. V lost 2 bases to trimming and J lost 6 bases, with 7 bases between them. CDR1 is SGHVS and CDR2 is FNYEAQ in the germline V gene. The CDR3 sequence: CASSLYRDGYTF. The CDR3 nucleotides are TGTGCCAGCAGCTTATACAGGGATGGCTACACCTTC.

The chain combines TRBV4-2 with TRBJ1-5; D perhaps matches TRBD1 (5 bases). There are 15 residues in the CDR3. Germline lookup yields CDR1 LGHNA and CDR2 YNFKEQ. V shed 6 bases and J shed 3 bases, with 15 bases lying between them. The CDR3 DNA follows: TGTGCCAGCAGTCAGGGCCCAGAACCCAATCAGCCCCAGCATTTT. This codes for CASSQGPEPNQPQHF.

The V call is TRBV27, the J call TRBJ2-7; 8 bases line up with TRBD2. Trimming removed 6 bases from V and 5 bases from J; junction bases left unmatched: 9. The CDR3 runs 14 residues. Per germline, CDR1 MNHEY and CDR2 SMNVEV (reference sequence). CDR3 region: CASSSWLAGDEQYF. Here the CDR3 DNA reads TGTGCCAGCAGCTCTTGGCTAGCGGGTGACGAGCAGTACTTC.

The V gene is TRBV5-8, the J gene TRBJ2-6; D gene ambiguous. Germline CDR1 SGHTS, CDR2 YDEGEE. V was shortened by 4 bases and J by 0 bases, with 8 bases between the two germline ends. CDR3 length equals 15 residues. The CDR3 here is CASSLESSGANVLTF. The CDR3 DNA reads TGTGCCAGCAGCCTGGAGAGCTCTGGGGCCAACGTCCTGACTTTC.

The chain combines TRBV5-1 with TRBJ1-6; no firm D call. V shed 0 bases and J shed 7 bases, with 14 bases lying between them. Germline lookup yields CDR1 SGHRS and CDR2 YFSETQ. This CDR3 is built from 16 residues. CDR3 loop: CASSLAEGLGNSPLHF. The DNA for the CDR3 is TGCGCCAGCAGCTTGGCCGAGGGTTTGGGAAATTCACCCCTCCACTTT.

The rearrangement joins TRBV6-5 to TRBJ2-7; TRBD1 matches 8 bases. Trimming took 8 bases from V and 2 from J; bases not matched to a gene: 5. Germline CDR1 MNHEY, CDR2 SVGAGI. The CDR3 runs 13 residues. CDR3 in DNA: TGTGCCAGCGAGAGGACAGGGACCTACGAGCAGTACTTC. It is translated as CASERTGTYEQYF.

The rearrangement joins TRBV4-1 to TRBJ2-3; 8 positions agree with TRBD2. CDR1 and CDR2 (germline): MGHRA, YSYEKL. Trimming removed 1 base from V and 4 bases from J; junction bases left unmatched: 10. This CDR3 has 17 residues. The CDR3 DNA reads as TGCGCCAGCAGCCAAGGGCCCAGCGGGGGCGGCGCAGATACGCAGTATTTT. This gives the protein CASSQGPSGGGADTQYF.

This chain joins TRBV7-3 and TRBJ2-7; TRBD2 matches at 7 bases. Germline CDR1 and CDR2: SGHTA and FQGTGA. J was trimmed by 4 bases and V by 0 bases; bases with no gene match: 6. This CDR3 has 15 amino acids. Here the CDR3 reads CASSLTGGRGYEQYF. The CDR3 DNA reads TGTGCCAGCAGCTTAACGGGCGGGAGAGGGTACGAGCAGTACTTC.

V gene TRBV7-9 combines with J gene TRBJ2-7, with D hard to call. CDR1 SEHNR and CDR2 FQNEAQ come from the germline V gene (reference sequence). CDR3 length equals 13 residues. V was trimmed by 2 bases and J by 4 bases, leaving 9 bases between them. In DNA, the CDR3 is TGTGCCAGCAGCTTAAGCCTAATTTACGAGCAGTACTTC. Residues: CASSLSLIYEQYF.

J is TRBJ1-1 and V is TRBV30; D perhaps matches TRBD1 (5 bases). Trimming took off 2 bases at V and 10 bases at J, with 17 bases between the two ends. The CDR3 extends over 13 amino acids. CDR1 GTSNPN and CDR2 SVGIG come from the germline V gene (reference sequence). CDR3 loop: CAWSIPVPRGAFF. The CDR3 DNA sequence: TGTGCCTGGAGTATTCCAGTCCCAAGGGGAGCTTTCTTT.

The rearrangement uses TRBV28 and TRBJ2-3; 8 nucleotides match TRBD2. Looked up from germline, CDR1 is MDHEN and CDR2 is SYDVKM. The CDR3 runs 13 residues. J lost 5 bases, V lost 6 bases, and 4 bases had no gene match. CDR3 loop: CASSPGGKDTQYF. Written as DNA, the CDR3 is TGTGCCAGCAGCCCGGGGGGGAAAGATACGCAGTATTTT.

This clone came up many times. This chain links TRBV3-1 (or the pseudogene TRBV3-2) with TRBJ2-1; 12 bases map to TRBD2. Germline V lookup: CDR1 LGHDT, CDR2 YNNKEL (reference sequence). With 6 bases clipped from V and 9 bases from J, the junction kept 12 bases outside the gene matches. The CDR3 runs to 16 residues. CDR3 bases: TGTGCCAGCAGGCCCCTAGCGGGAGGGCCTTTGGGTGAGCAGTTCTTC. Protein: CASRPLAGGPLGEQFF.

The V and J genes are TRBV11-3 and TRBJ1-1, with a possible D match to TRBD1 (5 bases). Germline V lookup: CDR1 SGHNT, CDR2 YENEEA. The V end was cut by 6 bases, the J end by 1 base, with 15 bases between. The CDR3 has 15 amino acids. DNA for the CDR3: TGTGCCAGCAGGCCTGGGGGGGTTGGGAACACTGAAGCTTTCTTT. It specifies CASRPGGVGNTEAFF.

The chain joins TRBV28 to TRBJ1-6, with a tentative D call TRBD1 (5 bases). V lost 4 bases to trimming and J lost 10 bases, with 23 bases between them. This CDR3 spans 17 amino acids. CDR1 MDHEN and CDR2 SYDVKM come from the germline V gene. CDR3 loop: CASSWPGRGGDRSPLHF. As DNA, the CDR3 is TGTGCCAGCAGTTGGCCTGGCCGGGGGGGGGATCGGTCACCCCTCCACTTT.

The chain joins TRBV28 to TRBJ2-7, with 7 nucleotides matching TRBD1. The germline gives CDR1 MDHEN, CDR2 SYDVKM. The junction had 7 bases not matched to a gene; V was cut back by 6 bases and J by 2 bases. This CDR3 has 14 residues. This CDR3 is CASRPTGETYEQYV. CDR3 in DNA: TGTGCCAGCAGACCCACAGGGGAAACCTACGAGCAGTACGTC.

This chain joins TRBV27 and TRBJ1-1; D remains unclear. The CDR3 covers 15 residues. V lost 3 bases to trimming and J lost 5 bases, with 16 bases between them. CDR1 and CDR2 from the germline V gene are MNHEY and SMNVEV (reference sequence). For the CDR3, the DNA is TGTGCCAGCAGTTTTCCGGGGAGAATAGGGACTGAAGCTTTCTTT. Translation gives CASSFPGRIGTEAFF.

The chain employs TRBV6-6 and TRBJ1-5; D may be TRBD1 (5 bases). The CDR3 has 16 residues. CDR1 is MNHNY, CDR2 SVGAGI, per germline (reference sequence). Trimming removed 2 bases at V and 1 base at J, with 12 bases between. CDR3 sequence reads: CASSYGGGASNQPQHF. CDR3 coding DNA: TGTGCCAGCAGTTACGGGGGAGGGGCCAGCAATCAGCCCCAGCATTTT.

This CDR3 is CASSSSGFALHF. The CDR3 DNA reads TGTGCCAGCAGTTCCTCAGGGTTCGCCCTCCACTTT. V and J are TRBV28 and TRBJ1-6; TRBD1 is a possible D gene (5 bases). CDR1 and CDR2 from the germline V gene are MDHEN and SYDVKM. V was cut by 4 bases and J by 14 bases, with 12 bases left in between. The CDR3 consists of 12 residues.

The rearrangement links TRBV29-1 to TRBJ2-6, with D hard to call. Germline lookup yields CDR1 SQVTM and CDR2 ANQGSEA. The CDR3 sequence is 13 residues long. V dropped 6 bases and J dropped 0 bases, with 6 bases sitting between them. Here the CDR3 DNA reads TGCAGCGTACAGAGCTCTGGGGCCAACGTCCTGACTTTC. Translated: CSVQSSGANVLTF.

Here the CDR3 DNA reads TGTGCCAGCAGCGCGACAGGGGGCAGGATTCAGCCCCAGCATTTT. Amino acids: CASSATGGRIQPQHF. The V gene is TRBV28, the J gene TRBJ1-5; 10 nucleotides align to TRBD1. The V and J ends lost 6 bases and 6 bases, in that order; junction bases with no gene match: 8. This CDR3 has 15 amino acids. Germline V CDR1 and CDR2: MDHEN, SYDVKM. Variable domain in full (rest from reference TRBV28 and TRBJ1-5): DVKVTQSSRYLVKRTGEKVFLECVQDMDHENMFWYRQDPGLGLRLIYFSYDVKMKEKGDIPEGYSVSREKKERFSLILESASTNQTSMYLCASSATGGRIQPQHFGDGTRLSIL.

The chain carries TRBV18 and TRBJ1-4; TRBD1 might be the D (5 bases). The CDR3 loop spans 17 amino acids. CDR1 is KGHSH, CDR2 LQKENI, per germline. Trimming removed 2 bases at V and 0 bases at J, with 13 bases between. The CDR3: CASSPESGGATNEKLFF. As DNA, the CDR3 is TGTGCCAGCTCACCAGAGTCGGGGGGAGCAACTAATGAAAAACTGTTTTTT.